Listed here is a single T cell receptor (beta chain). V shed 2 bases, J shed 6 bases, and the junction held 6 bases outside the gene matches. The CDR3 totals 15 residues. Germline CDR1 MNHEY, CDR2 SVGAGI. These data originate in a study of T cell changes during pregnancy in multiple sclerosis. The data were produced by immunoSEQ multiplex PCR, yet TCRdb's version contains in-frame clones alone and is incomplete. This table has over 80,000 clones, roughly 93% appearing once. The V gene is TRBV6-5, the J gene TRBJ2-3; 9 bases align to TRBD2. The receptor was derived from a female donor in good health, enrolled as a control in a pregnancy study. This material consisted of peripheral blood, taken in the third trimester of pregnancy. The CDR3 region has the DNA TGTGCCAGCAGTTACGACGAACTAGCGGGTGATACGCAGTATTTT. It specifies CASSYDELAGDTQYF.